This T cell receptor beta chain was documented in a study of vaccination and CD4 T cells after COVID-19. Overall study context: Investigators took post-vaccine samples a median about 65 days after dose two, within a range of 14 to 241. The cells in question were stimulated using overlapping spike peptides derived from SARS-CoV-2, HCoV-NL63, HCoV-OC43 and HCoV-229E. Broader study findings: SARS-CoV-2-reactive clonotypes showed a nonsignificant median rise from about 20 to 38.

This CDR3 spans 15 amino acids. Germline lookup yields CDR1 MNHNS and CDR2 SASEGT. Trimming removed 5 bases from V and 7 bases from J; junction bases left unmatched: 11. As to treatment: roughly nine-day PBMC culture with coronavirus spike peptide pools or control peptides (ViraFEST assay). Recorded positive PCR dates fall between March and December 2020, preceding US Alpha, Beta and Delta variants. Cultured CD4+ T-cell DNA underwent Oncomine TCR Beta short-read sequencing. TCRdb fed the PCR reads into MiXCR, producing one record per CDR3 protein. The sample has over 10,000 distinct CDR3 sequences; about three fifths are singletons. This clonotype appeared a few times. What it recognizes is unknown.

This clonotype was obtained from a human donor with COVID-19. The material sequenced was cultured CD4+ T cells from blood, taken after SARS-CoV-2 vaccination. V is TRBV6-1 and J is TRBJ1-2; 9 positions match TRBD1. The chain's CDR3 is CASSPRTGALLGYTF. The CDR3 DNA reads TGTGCCAGCAGTCCCCGGACAGGGGCCCTTCTTGGCTACACCTTC.